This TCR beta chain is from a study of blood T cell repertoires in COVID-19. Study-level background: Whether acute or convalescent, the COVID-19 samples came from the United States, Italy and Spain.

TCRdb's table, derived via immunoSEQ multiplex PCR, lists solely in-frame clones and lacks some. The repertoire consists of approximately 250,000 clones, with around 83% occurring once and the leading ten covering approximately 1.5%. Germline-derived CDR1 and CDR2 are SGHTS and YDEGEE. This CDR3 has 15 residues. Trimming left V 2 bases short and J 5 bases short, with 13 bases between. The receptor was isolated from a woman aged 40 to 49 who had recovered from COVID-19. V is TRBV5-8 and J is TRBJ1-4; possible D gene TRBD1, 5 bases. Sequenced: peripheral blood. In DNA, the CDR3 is TGTGCCAGCAGCTTCGGAGGGACGGGAAATGAAAAACTGTTTTTT. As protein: CASSFGGTGNEKLFF.